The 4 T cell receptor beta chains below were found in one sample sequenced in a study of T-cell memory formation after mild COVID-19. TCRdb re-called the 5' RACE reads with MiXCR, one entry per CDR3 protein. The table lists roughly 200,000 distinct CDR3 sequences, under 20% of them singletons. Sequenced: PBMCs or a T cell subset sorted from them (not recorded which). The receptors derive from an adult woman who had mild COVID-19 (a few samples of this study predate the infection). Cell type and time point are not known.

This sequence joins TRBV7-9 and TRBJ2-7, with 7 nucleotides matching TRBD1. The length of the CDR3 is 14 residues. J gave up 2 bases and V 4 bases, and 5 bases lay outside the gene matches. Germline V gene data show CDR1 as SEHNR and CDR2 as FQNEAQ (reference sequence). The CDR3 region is CASSWTGPTYEQYF. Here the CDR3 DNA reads TGTGCCAGCAGCTGGACAGGACCGACCTACGAGCAGTACTTC.

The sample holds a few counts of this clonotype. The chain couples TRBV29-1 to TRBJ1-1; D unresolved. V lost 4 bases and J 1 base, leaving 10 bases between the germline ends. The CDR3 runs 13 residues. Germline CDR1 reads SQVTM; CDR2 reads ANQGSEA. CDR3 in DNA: TGCAGCGTTGGGGCCACGAAGAACACTGAAGCTTTCTTT. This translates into CSVGATKNTEAFF.

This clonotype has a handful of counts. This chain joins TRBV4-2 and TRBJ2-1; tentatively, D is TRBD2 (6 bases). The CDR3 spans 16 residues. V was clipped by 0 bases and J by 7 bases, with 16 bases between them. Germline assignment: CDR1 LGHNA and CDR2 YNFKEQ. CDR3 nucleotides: TGTGCCAGCAGCCAAGAGGGCCGGGAGCTCAGGAATGAGCAGTTCTTC. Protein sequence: CASSQEGRELRNEQFF.

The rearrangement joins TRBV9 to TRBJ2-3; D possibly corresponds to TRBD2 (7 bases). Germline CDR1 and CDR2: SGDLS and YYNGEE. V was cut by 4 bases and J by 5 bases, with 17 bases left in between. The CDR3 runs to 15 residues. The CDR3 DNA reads TGTGCCAGCAGCCCCCTCGAGGGGGGGGGAGATACGCAGTATTTT. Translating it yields CASSPLEGGGDTQYF.